This TCR beta chain appears in the sequencing data of a study of T cells in Graves' hyperthyroidism and ophthalmopathy (dated by TCRdb to between 2018 and 2020). Background on the whole study: Peripheral blood was collected at initial diagnosis, before any treatment. To identify TCR V-J signatures that set the groups apart, the researchers used a discovery cohort of 90 to 100 patients, made up of fewer than 50 with Graves' ophthalmopathy and some 58 with stable Graves' hyperthyroidism. The study also compared thyroid tissue and blood T-cell repertoires from roughly six Graves' hyperthyroidism patients. After blood sampling, hyperthyroidism patients were treated with methimazole at a starting dose of 30 mg daily, and ophthalmopathy patients were treated with high-dose intravenous methylprednisolone. For training and testing, the 100 or so patients in the discovery cohort were randomly divided in a 7:3 ratio. Prospective prediction of ophthalmopathy was tested in an independent validation cohort of fewer than 20 hyperthyroidism patients and 17 patients who later progressed to ophthalmopathy. According to the paper, TCR Vbeta CDR3 sequencing was carried out on approximately 140 peripheral blood samples, which came from fewer than 50 ophthalmopathy, roughly 75 hyperthyroidism and roughly 17 progressor patients. Points the paper makes about the study in general: In cross-validation, a model built on a 13 V-J signature told ophthalmopathy apart from stable hyperthyroidism with under 90% sensitivity and around 81% specificity, and in testing the same model reached 80%/75%. Sample size was not statistically predetermined, and investigators were not blinded to group allocation. In validation, the model predicted progression to ophthalmopathy with approximately 69% sensitivity and 72.22% specificity, a median of roughly seven months before onset. Most expanded thyroid clonotypes (frequency above 0.001) were also found in blood, which suggests that blood repertoires may mirror thyroid immune responses.

Moderately to severely active disease, a Clinical Activity Score of at least 3, a NOSPECS grade of at least 4, and a duration under 3 months were present in ophthalmopathy patients. Any patient with an uncontrolled infection, another autoimmune disease, pregnancy or lactation was excluded. Diagnoses were established on the basis of clinical symptoms, serum thyroxine and TRAb, thyroid ultrasound, and orbital computed tomography. Ficoll-Paque density gradient centrifugation was used to isolate PBMCs from 8.5 to 10 ml of fresh peripheral blood. Trizol reagent was used to extract total RNA, and RNA quality was then checked on an Agilent 2100 Bioanalyzer. TCR beta CDR3 regions were amplified from RNA transcripts. For the first round of RT-PCR on the TCR CDR3, the HTBI primer set was used together with the Qiagen OneStep RT-PCR kit. Libraries were constructed in a second round of multiplex PCR, after which size selection and purification were performed. Libraries were sequenced paired-end with 100 bp reads on an Illumina HiSeq2000. The source study handled its data this way. SOAPnuke was used to process the raw data, throwing out any read that contained adapters or uncalled bases, had a mean Phred below 15, or lacked an exact constant-primer or identifier match. High-quality paired reads were merged using COPE v1.2.5, and each unique nucleotide sequence was defined as a clonotype. MiTCR v1.1 was used to align clonotypes to the IMGT TRBV, TRBD and TRBJ reference segments. The analysis was restricted to V-J combinations with a frequency above 0.0001, which together covered 99% to 99.2% of the repertoires. A TCS score was defined as the ratio between F50 (clonal expansion) and ExV (chaos), using BLOSUM62-based TCRdist between CDR3 peptides within each V-J. Welch's t-statistics and random forest reduced 500 to 550 V-J features to 10 to 15, which were used in a naive Bayes classifier (R e1071). The raw public reads went through TCRdb reprocessing: fastp at Q25, MiXCR clone calling, in-frame beta chains kept. A single entry per CDR3 protein holds the most common genes and DNA from its merged rows. The authors' filters were not applied to this entry. This sample comprises 450,000 to 650,000 distinct CDR3 sequences, 12% to 15% of them detected only once. The ten largest make up about 7% of the sample.

A word on this clonotype: Its recognized antigen is unknown. Base-call qualities are not available, and no considerably larger clone is one nucleotide away.

From the cysteine through the phenylalanine, the CDR3 covers 16 amino acids. Only the CDR3 part of the read is kept: 48 bases, read in frame from the first base. V is trimmed back by 8 bases and J by 2 bases, and the junction contains 4 bases that no gene match accounts for. The germline V gene specifies MNHNS as CDR1 and SASEGT as CDR2. The sequence derives from a woman aged 18-29 years with Graves' ophthalmopathy. The chain is made from TRBV6-1 and TRBJ2-1, with TRBD2 identical over 15 junction bases. Input material: blood. The CDR3 amino acid sequence is: CASAGTSGRPYNEQFF. Here is the DNA: TGTGCCAGCGCTGGGACTAGCGGGAGGCCCTACAATGAGCAGTTCTTC.